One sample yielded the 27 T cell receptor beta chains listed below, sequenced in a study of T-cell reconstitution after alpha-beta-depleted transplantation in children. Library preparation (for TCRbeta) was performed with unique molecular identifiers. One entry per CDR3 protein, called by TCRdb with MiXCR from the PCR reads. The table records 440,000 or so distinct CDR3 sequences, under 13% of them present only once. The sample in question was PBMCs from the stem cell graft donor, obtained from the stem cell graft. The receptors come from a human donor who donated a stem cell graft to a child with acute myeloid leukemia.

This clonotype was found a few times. CDR3 DNA sequence: TGCAGTGCTAAACGAGAGGAGATGGGACCTAGCGATCACACAGATACGCAGTATTTT. It encodes CSAKREEMGPSDHTDTQYF. The J gene is TRBJ2-3, the V gene TRBV20-1; D is possibly TRBD2 (6 bases). CDR1 and CDR2 from the germline V gene are DFQATT and SNEGSKA (reference sequence). V gave up 4 bases and J gave up 2 bases, with 28 bases separating them. CDR3 length: 19 residues.

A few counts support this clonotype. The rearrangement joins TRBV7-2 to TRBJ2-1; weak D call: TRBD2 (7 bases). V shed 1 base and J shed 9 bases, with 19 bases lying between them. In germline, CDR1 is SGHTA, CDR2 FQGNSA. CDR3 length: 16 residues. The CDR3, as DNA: TGTGCCAGCAGCTTAGTCGTCGTGGGGGGGCAGAGTGAGCAGTTCTTC. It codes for CASSLVVVGGQSEQFF.

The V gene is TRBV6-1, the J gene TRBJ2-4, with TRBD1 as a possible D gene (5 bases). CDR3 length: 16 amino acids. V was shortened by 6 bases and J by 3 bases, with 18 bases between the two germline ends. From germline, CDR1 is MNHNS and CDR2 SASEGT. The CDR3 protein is CASSRTPQGGKNIQYF. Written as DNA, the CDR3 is TGTGCCAGCAGCCGAACTCCCCAGGGTGGCAAAAACATTCAGTACTTC.

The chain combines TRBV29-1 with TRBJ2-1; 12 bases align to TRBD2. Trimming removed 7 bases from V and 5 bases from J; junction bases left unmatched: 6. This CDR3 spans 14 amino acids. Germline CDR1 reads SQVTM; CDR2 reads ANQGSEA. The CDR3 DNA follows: TGCAGCGACACCTCTAGCGGGAGGGACAATGAGCAGTTCTTC. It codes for CSDTSSGRDNEQFF.

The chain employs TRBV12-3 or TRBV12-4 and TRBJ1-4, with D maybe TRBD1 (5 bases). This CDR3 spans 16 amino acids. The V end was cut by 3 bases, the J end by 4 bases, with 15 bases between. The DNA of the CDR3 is TGTGCCAGCAGTTTTTTGGGGTGGGGGATTAATGAAAAACTGTTTTTT. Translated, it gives CASSFLGWGINEKLFF.

Written as DNA, the CDR3 is TGTGCCAGCAGCCCCGATTGGACAGATACGCAGTATTTT. This codes for CASSPDWTDTQYF. The chain is built from TRBV7-8 and TRBJ2-3, with D hard to call. The CDR3 totals 13 residues. Trimming stripped 5 bases from V and 3 bases from J, with 9 bases between. From germline, CDR1 is SGHVS and CDR2 FQNEAQ.

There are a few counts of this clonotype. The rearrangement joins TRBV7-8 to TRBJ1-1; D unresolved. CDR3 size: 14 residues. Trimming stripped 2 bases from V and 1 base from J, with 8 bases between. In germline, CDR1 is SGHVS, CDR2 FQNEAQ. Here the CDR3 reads CASSLIGKNTEAFF. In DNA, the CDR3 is TGTGCCAGCAGCTTAATCGGAAAGAACACTGAAGCTTTCTTT. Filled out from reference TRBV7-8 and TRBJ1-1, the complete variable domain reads GAGVSQSPRYKVAKRGQDVALRCDPISGHVSLFWYQQALGQGPEFLTYFQNEAQLDKSGLPSDRFFAERPEGSVSTLKIQRTQQEDSAVYLCASSLIGKNTEAFFGQGTRLTVV.

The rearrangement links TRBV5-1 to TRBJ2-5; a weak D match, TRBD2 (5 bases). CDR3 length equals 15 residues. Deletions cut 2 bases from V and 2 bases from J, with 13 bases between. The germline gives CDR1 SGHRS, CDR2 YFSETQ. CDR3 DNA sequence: TGCGCCAGCAGCTTAGGAGGCCCCCCTCAAGAGACCCAGTACTTC. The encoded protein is CASSLGGPPQETQYF.

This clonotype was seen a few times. CDR3 coding DNA: TGTGCCAGCAGCGCAGCCGGGACGGGGAACACTGAAGCTTTCTTT. It specifies CASSAAGTGNTEAFF. The gene calls are TRBV7-9 and TRBJ1-1, with D perhaps TRBD1 (5 bases). CDR3 length: 15 amino acids. V was clipped by 5 bases and J by 1 base, with 14 bases between them. CDR1 is SEHNR, CDR2 FQNEAQ, per germline (reference sequence). The entire variable domain, with the rest obtained from reference TRBV7-9 and TRBJ1-1, is as follows: DTGVSQNPRHKITKRGQNVTFRCDPISEHNRLYWYRQTLGQGPEFLTYFQNEAQLEKSRLLSDRFSAERPKGSFSTLEIQRTEQGDSAMYLCASSAAGTGNTEAFFGQGTRLTVV.

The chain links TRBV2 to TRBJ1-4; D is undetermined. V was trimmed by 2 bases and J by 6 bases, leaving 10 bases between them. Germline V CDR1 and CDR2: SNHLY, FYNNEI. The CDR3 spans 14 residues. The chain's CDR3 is CASSESGIYEKLFF. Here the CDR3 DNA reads TGTGCCAGCAGTGAAAGTGGGATTTATGAAAAACTGTTTTTT.

This CDR3 is CSAKNRGLGNQPQHF. CDR3 DNA: TGCAGTGCTAAAAACAGGGGGCTAGGGAATCAGCCCCAGCATTTT. The chain employs TRBV20-1 and TRBJ1-5; 9 nucleotides match TRBD1. Looked up from germline, CDR1 is DFQATT and CDR2 is SNEGSKA (reference sequence). The J segment lost 4 bases and the V segment lost 4 bases, leaving 8 bases of the junction unmatched. The CDR3 has 15 amino acids.

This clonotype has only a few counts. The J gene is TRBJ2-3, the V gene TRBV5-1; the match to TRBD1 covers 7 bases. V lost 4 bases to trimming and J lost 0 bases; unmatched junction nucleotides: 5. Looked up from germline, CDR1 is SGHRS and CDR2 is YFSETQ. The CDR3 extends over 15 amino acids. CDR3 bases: TGCGCCAGCAGCCCGGGACAGATTAGCACAGATACGCAGTATTTT. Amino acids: CASSPGQISTDTQYF.

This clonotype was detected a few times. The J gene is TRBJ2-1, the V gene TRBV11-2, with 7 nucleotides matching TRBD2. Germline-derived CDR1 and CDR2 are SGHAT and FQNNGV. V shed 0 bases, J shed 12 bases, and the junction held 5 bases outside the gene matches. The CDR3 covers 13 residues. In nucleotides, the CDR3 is TGTGCCAGCAGCTTAGATTCGGGGGGAGGGCAGTTCTTC. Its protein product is CASSLDSGGGQFF.

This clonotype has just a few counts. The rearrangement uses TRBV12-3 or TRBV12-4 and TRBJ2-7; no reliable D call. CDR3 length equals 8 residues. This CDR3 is CASRHWDV. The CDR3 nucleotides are TGTGCCAGCAGGCACTGGGACGTC.

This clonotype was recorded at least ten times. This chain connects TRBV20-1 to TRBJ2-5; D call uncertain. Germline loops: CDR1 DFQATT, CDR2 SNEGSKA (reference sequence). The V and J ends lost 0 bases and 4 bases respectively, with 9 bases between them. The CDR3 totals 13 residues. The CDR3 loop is CSARDVWRETQYF. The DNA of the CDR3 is TGCAGTGCTAGAGATGTTTGGCGAGAGACCCAGTACTTC.

This CDR3 is CASTQTGGLLNTGELFF. As DNA, the CDR3 is TGTGCCAGCACCCAAACAGGGGGCTTGCTGAACACCGGGGAGCTGTTTTTT. V usage is TRBV5-5 and J usage is TRBJ2-2; TRBD1 matches at 9 bases. Germline CDR1 reads SGHKS; CDR2 reads YYEKEE (reference sequence). The CDR3 totals 17 residues. V gave up 6 bases and J gave up 1 base; unmatched junction bases: 10.

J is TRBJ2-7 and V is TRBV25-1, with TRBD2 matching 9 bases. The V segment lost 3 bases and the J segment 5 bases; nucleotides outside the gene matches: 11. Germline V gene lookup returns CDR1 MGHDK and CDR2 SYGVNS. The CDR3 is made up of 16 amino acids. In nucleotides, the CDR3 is TGTGCCAGCAGTGACCGCGGAGCGGGAGGATCGAACGAGCAGTACTTC. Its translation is CASSDRGAGGSNEQYF.

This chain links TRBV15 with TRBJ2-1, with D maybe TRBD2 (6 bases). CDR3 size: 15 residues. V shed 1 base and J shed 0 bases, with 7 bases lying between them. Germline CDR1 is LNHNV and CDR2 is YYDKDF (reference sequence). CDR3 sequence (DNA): TGTGCCACCAGCAGAGGGGGGGACTCCTACAATGAGCAGTTCTTC. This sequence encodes CATSRGGDSYNEQFF. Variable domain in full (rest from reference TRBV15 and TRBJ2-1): DAMVIQNPRYQVTQFGKPVTLSCSQTLNHNVMYWYQQKSSQAPKLLFHYYDKDFNNEADTPDNFQSRRPNTSFCFLDIRSPGLGDTAMYLCATSRGGDSYNEQFFGPGTRLTVL.

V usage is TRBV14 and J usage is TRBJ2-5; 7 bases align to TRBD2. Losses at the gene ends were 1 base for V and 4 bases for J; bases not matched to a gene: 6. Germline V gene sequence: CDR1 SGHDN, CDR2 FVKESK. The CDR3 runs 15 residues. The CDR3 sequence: CASSQGGSTGETQYF. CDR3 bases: TGTGCCAGCAGCCAAGGCGGGAGCACGGGAGAGACCCAGTACTTC.

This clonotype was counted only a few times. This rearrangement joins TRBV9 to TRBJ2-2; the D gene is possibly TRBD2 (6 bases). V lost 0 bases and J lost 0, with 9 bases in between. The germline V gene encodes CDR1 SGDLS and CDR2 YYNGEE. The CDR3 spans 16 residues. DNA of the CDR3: TGTGCCAGCAGCGTAGCGGAGGGAGCGAACACCGGGGAGCTGTTTTTT. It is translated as CASSVAEGANTGELFF. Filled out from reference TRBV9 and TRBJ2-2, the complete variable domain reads DSGVTQTPKHLITATGQRVTLRCSPRSGDLSVYWYQQSLDQGLQFLIQYYNGEERAKGNILERFSAQQFPDLHSELNLSSLELGDSALYFCASSVAEGANTGELFFGEGSRLTVL.

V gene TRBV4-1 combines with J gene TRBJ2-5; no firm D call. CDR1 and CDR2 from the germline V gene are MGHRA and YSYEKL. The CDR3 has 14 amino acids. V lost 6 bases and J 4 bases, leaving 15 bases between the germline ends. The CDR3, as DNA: TGCGCCAGCAGTGCGGACGGGTTCGGAGAGACCCAGTACTTC. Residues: CASSADGFGETQYF.

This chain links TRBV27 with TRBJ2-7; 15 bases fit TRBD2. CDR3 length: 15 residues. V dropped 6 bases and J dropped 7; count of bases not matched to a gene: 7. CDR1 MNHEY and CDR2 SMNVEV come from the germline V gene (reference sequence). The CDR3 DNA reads TGTGCCAGCAGGGGACTAGCGGGGGGTAGGGGAGAGCAGTACGTC. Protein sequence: CASRGLAGGRGEQYV.

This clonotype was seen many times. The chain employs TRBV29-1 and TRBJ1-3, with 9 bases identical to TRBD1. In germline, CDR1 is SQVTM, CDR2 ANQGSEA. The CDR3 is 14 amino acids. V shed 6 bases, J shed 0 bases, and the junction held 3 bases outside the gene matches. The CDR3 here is CSVGQGTSGNTIYF. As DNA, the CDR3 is TGCAGCGTGGGACAGGGTACCTCTGGAAACACCATATATTTT.

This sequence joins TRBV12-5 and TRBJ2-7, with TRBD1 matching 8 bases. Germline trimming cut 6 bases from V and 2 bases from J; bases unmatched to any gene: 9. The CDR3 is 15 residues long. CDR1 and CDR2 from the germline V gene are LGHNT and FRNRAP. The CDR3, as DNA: TGTGCTAGTGGCCCGACAGGGGTTGTCCCCTACGAGCAGTACTTC. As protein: CASGPTGVVPYEQYF.

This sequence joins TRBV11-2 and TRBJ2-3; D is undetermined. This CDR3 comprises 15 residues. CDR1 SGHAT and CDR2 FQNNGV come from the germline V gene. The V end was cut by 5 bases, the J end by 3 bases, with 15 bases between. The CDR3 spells CASSLNPRRTDTQYF. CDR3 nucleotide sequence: TGTGCCAGCAGCCTGAACCCAAGACGAACAGATACGCAGTATTTT.

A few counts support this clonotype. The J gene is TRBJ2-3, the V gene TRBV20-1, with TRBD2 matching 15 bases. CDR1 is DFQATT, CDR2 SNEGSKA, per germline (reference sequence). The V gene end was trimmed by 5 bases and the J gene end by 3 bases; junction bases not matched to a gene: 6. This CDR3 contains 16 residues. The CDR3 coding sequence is TGCAGTGCTTTTGGACTAGCGGGGGGGCGGACAGATACGCAGTATTTT. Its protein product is CSAFGLAGGRTDTQYF.

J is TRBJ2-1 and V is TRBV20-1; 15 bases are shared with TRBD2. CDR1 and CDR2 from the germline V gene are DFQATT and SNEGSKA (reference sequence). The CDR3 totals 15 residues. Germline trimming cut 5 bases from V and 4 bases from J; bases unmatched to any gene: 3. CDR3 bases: TGCAGTGCTTCCGGGACTAGCGGGGGGTACAATGAGCAGTTCTTC. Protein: CSASGTSGGYNEQFF.